Listed here is a single TCR beta chain. What it binds is unknown. This entry comes from a study of cytomegalovirus exposure and HLA in healthy donors. The method was immunoSEQ multiplex PCR; TCRdb's version includes in-frame clones alone and lacks a portion of them. The sample holds about 220,000 clones; approximately 87% are singletons and the top ten take roughly 2.5%. The study's findings and limits: Clusters of TCRs from the first cohort tended to co-occur in the roughly 120 validation repertoires (as a later analysis found). Most TCR sequences were seen very rarely across donors, but some public TCRs occurred in many. A few CMV-associated chains proved CMV antigen-specific in vitro.

The receptor comes from a man aged 18 to 35 in good health and CMV-seronegative. Sample: PBMCs.

This CDR3 reads CASSGRTSGGGFSSTDTQYF. CDR3 nucleotides: TGTGCCAGCAGCGGGAGGACTAGCGGGGGCGGATTTTCTAGCACAGATACGCAGTATTTT. V gene TRBV9 combines with J gene TRBJ2-3; 13 nucleotides align to TRBD2. The CDR3 spans 20 residues. The J segment lost 0 bases and the V segment lost 3 bases, leaving 13 bases of the junction unmatched. Germline V CDR1 and CDR2: SGDLS, YYNGEE. The variable domain in full, with the rest retrieved from reference TRBV9 and TRBJ2-3, is DSGVTQTPKHLITATGQRVTLRCSPRSGDLSVYWYQQSLDQGLQFLIQYYNGEERAKGNILERFSAQQFPDLHSELNLSSLELGDSALYFCASSGRTSGGGFSSTDTQYFGPGTRLTVL.